These 17 T cell receptor beta chains share one sample of origin, sequenced in a study of blood T cell repertoires in COVID-19. The table came from immunoSEQ multiplex PCR; TCRdb's copy has only in-frame clones and leaves some out. This table holds around 450,000 clones, around 89% found once. The sample taken for sequencing was peripheral blood. The receptors originated from a woman aged 25 to 45 with acute or convalescent COVID-19.

This sequence joins TRBV2 and TRBJ2-2; TRBD2 agrees at 8 bases. This CDR3 comprises 15 residues. CDR1 and CDR2 from the germline V gene are SNHLY and FYNNEI. Trimming at V came to 7 bases and at J to 6 bases, leaving 10 bases not matched to a gene. As DNA, the CDR3 is TGTGCCAGCACCCTCGGCGGGGGGTTGGCCGGGGAGCTGTTTTTT. Protein: CASTLGGGLAGELFF.

The chain couples TRBV4-2 to TRBJ2-3, with 11 bases aligning to TRBD2. CDR1 is LGHNA, CDR2 YNFKEQ, per germline. The V segment lost 1 base and the J segment 3 bases; nucleotides outside the gene matches: 9. CDR3 length: 18 amino acids. The CDR3 coding sequence is TGTGCCAGCAGCCAAGGGTTAGCGGGGGGGCTAAGTACAGATACGCAGTATTTT. This codes for CASSQGLAGGLSTDTQYF.

The V call is TRBV11-3, the J call TRBJ2-5; TRBD2 matches 10 bases. The CDR3 runs to 15 residues. The V and J ends lost 4 bases and 2 bases, in that order; junction bases with no gene match: 4. CDR1 SGHNT and CDR2 YENEEA come from the germline V gene. The CDR3: CASSSGLAEQETQYF. The CDR3 bases are TGTGCCAGCAGCTCTGGACTAGCGGAACAAGAGACCCAGTACTTC.

The table lists this clone with a few counts. This chain joins TRBV19 and TRBJ1-1, with D maybe TRBD1 (6 bases). Deletions cut 0 bases from V and 1 base from J, with 18 bases between. The CDR3 covers 18 residues. Per the germline V gene, CDR1 is LNHDA and CDR2 is SQIVND (reference sequence). The CDR3 here is CASSIDLLAGAQNTEAFF. CDR3 sequence (DNA): TGTGCCAGTAGTATAGATTTATTGGCAGGGGCTCAGAACACTGAAGCTTTCTTT.

This sequence joins TRBV6-5 and TRBJ2-7; D remains unclear. Deletions cut 5 bases from V and 4 bases from J, with 9 bases between. The CDR3 spans 12 residues. The germline CDR1 and CDR2 sequences are MNHEY and SVGAGI. CDR3 nucleotides: TGTGCCAGCAGTCCAGACGGGTACGAGCAGTACTTC. It yields the protein CASSPDGYEQYF.

The V call is TRBV10-3, the J call TRBJ1-5; no clear D. The CDR3 has 16 residues. V was trimmed by 3 bases and J by 4 bases, leaving 16 bases between them. Germline CDR1 reads ENHRY; CDR2 reads SYGVKD. The CDR3 DNA reads TGTGCCATCAGTGATCAAGGGCCCGGAGGAAATCAGCCCCAGCATTTT. This translates into CAISDQGPGGNQPQHF.

The chain has TRBV6-5 and TRBJ1-6; 7 bases agree with TRBD1. The CDR3 consists of 16 residues. Germline V lookup: CDR1 MNHEY, CDR2 SVGAGI. V shed 0 bases and J 4 bases; nucleotides not matched to a gene: 3. In DNA form, the CDR3 reads TGTGCCAGCAGTTACTCAGGGACAGCTTATAATTCACCCCTCCACTTT. Protein product: CASSYSGTAYNSPLHF.

This clone is a singleton in its sample. The chain links TRBV29-1 to TRBJ2-5; TRBD2 agrees at 9 bases. The CDR3 has 14 amino acids. CDR1 and CDR2 from the germline V gene are SQVTM and ANQGSEA. Trimming removed 6 bases from V and 4 bases from J; junction bases left unmatched: 9. Here the CDR3 reads CSVEKRGVSETQYF. CDR3 DNA sequence: TGCAGCGTCGAAAAGCGGGGGGTATCAGAGACCCAGTACTTC.

The genes are TRBV2 and TRBJ1-2; perhaps TRBD1 as D (5 bases). The germline gives CDR1 SNHLY, CDR2 FYNNEI. V was clipped by 4 bases and J by 2 bases, with 14 bases between them. The CDR3 is 15 amino acids. The CDR3 is CASSADLGRNYGYTF. The CDR3 region has the DNA TGTGCCAGCAGTGCCGATCTGGGGCGGAACTATGGCTACACCTTC.

In DNA, the CDR3 is TGTGCCAGCTCACCTTTTGGACAGTCAGGAGAGACCCAGTACTTC. As protein: CASSPFGQSGETQYF. V usage is TRBV18 and J usage is TRBJ2-5; the D gene is possibly TRBD1 (6 bases). CDR1 KGHSH and CDR2 LQKENI come from the germline V gene. The length of the CDR3 is 15 residues. V lost 3 bases and J lost 4, with 15 bases in between.

The CDR3 sequence is CAWSTEARGLHRNTEAFF. The CDR3, as DNA: TGTGCCTGGAGTACCGAGGCCCGCGGGTTACATCGGAACACTGAAGCTTTCTTT. The chain is built from TRBV30 and TRBJ1-1; D not resolved. The V gene's germline CDR1 is GTSNPN and CDR2 SVGIG (reference sequence). The CDR3 covers 18 residues. Trimming took off 2 bases at V and 1 base at J, with 23 bases between the two ends.

This chain connects TRBV5-1 to TRBJ1-5; D remains ambiguous. CDR3 length equals 15 residues. V was clipped by 0 bases and J by 3 bases, with 10 bases between them. Germline V gene sequence: CDR1 SGHRS, CDR2 YFSETQ. This chain's CDR3 is CASSLGGVVNQPQHF. The CDR3 coding sequence is TGCGCCAGCAGCTTGGGCGGCGTAGTCAATCAGCCCCAGCATTTT.

The rearrangement joins TRBV5-1 to TRBJ1-3; 7 bases fit TRBD1. This CDR3 contains 17 residues. J gave up 0 bases and V 0 bases, and 6 bases lay outside the gene matches. Germline CDR1 SGHRS, CDR2 YFSETQ. CDR3 in DNA: TGCGCCAGCAGCTTGGATCCAGGGGGATTCTCTGGAAACACCATATATTTT. Its protein product is CASSLDPGGFSGNTIYF.

The chain employs TRBV9 and TRBJ1-1, with D maybe TRBD1 (6 bases). Trimming cost V 3 bases and J 5 bases, with 11 bases left between them. Germline lookup yields CDR1 SGDLS and CDR2 YYNGEE. The CDR3 is 13 residues long. CDR3 bases: TGTGCCAGCAGCGCAGCTAGGGGGACTGAAGCTTTCTTT. Encoded protein: CASSAARGTEAFF.

The V and J genes are TRBV28 and TRBJ1-4, with a possible D match to TRBD1 (6 bases). The CDR3 contains 15 residues. Germline V CDR1 and CDR2: MDHEN, SYDVKM. V lost 6 bases, J lost 0 bases, and 11 bases lay in between. CDR3 coding DNA: TGTGCCAGCAGCTTACAGGGTGCAACTAATGAAAAACTGTTTTTT. It yields the protein CASSLQGATNEKLFF. Drawing the rest from reference TRBV28 and TRBJ1-4, the complete variable domain is DVKVTQSSRYLVKRTGEKVFLECVQDMDHENMFWYRQDPGLGLRLIYFSYDVKMKEKGDIPEGYSVSREKKERFSLILESASTNQTSMYLCASSLQGATNEKLFFGSGTQLSVL.

The chain couples TRBV7-9 to TRBJ2-5, with 8 bases lining up with TRBD1. CDR3 length equals 15 residues. V lost 5 bases and J lost 5; bases outside the gene matches: 10. From germline, CDR1 is SEHNR and CDR2 FQNEAQ (reference sequence). In DNA form, the CDR3 reads TGTGCCAGCAGCCAGGGGGCCAAGGGGCAGGAGACCCAGTACTTC. Translation: CASSQGAKGQETQYF. Full variable domain (outside the CDR3, taken from reference TRBV7-9 and TRBJ2-5): DTGVSQNPRHKITKRGQNVTFRCDPISEHNRLYWYRQTLGQGPEFLTYFQNEAQLEKSRLLSDRFSAERPKGSFSTLEIQRTEQGDSAMYLCASSQGAKGQETQYFGPGTRLLVL.

This chain joins TRBV6-5 and TRBJ1-1, with 7 bases fitting TRBD1. This CDR3 comprises 15 residues. CDR1 MNHEY and CDR2 SVGAGI come from the germline V gene. V shed 6 bases, J shed 5 bases, and the junction held 12 bases outside the gene matches. The CDR3 reads CASRRPNTGVTEAFF. CDR3 coding DNA: TGTGCCAGCAGAAGGCCAAATACAGGGGTAACTGAAGCTTTCTTT.